The 28 T cell receptor beta chains presented below share a single source sample, sequenced in a study of vaccination effects on CD4 cells after COVID-19. No cognate antigen is known for these TCRs. The method was immunoSEQ multiplex PCR; TCRdb's version includes in-frame clones alone and lacks a portion of them. The table shows about 36,000 clones, with around 72% occurring only once. Expansion with viral peptide pools was applied to antigen-specific CD4+ T cells by the ViraFEST assay prior to sequencing. Culture proceeded for more than 8 days, and CD4+ T cells were then isolated. A PCR test confirmed that the person had SARS-CoV-2 infection between March and December 2020. Specimen: CD4+ T cells from PBMCs cultured with HCoV-NL63 spike peptides, collected before COVID-19 vaccination. The receptors were gathered from a human donor who had a prior SARS-CoV-2 infection.

The chain carries TRBV5-1 and TRBJ2-1; 7 bases align to TRBD2. V lost 1 base and J lost 7; bases outside the gene matches: 8. CDR1 and CDR2 from the germline V gene are SGHRS and YFSETQ. The CDR3 spans 15 residues. The CDR3, as DNA: TGCGCCAGCAGCTTGTTAGCAGTCGGGGGGAATGAGCAGTTCTTC. It translates to CASSLLAVGGNEQFF.

The CDR3 reads CASLSNRAEETQYF. The DNA of the CDR3 is TGTGCCAGCTTAAGTAATCGGGCAGAAGAGACCCAGTACTTC. The V gene is TRBV2, the J gene TRBJ2-5; no reliable D call. The CDR3 spans 14 residues. Germline V gene lookup returns CDR1 SNHLY and CDR2 FYNNEI. Trimming shortened V by 8 bases and J by 3 bases, and 16 bases separated the two germline ends. Together with reference TRBV2 and TRBJ2-5, the CDR3 gives the full variable domain: EPEVTQTPSHQVTQMGQEVILRCVPISNHLYFYWYRQILGQKVEFLVSFYNNEISEKSEIFDDQFSVERPDGSNFTLKIRSTKLEDSAMYFCASLSNRAEETQYFGPGTRLLVL.

V gene TRBV18 combines with J gene TRBJ2-7, with TRBD1 matching 9 bases. This CDR3 has 14 amino acids. The germline V gene encodes CDR1 KGHSH and CDR2 LQKENI. Trimming took 6 bases from V and 4 from J; bases not matched to a gene: 7. CDR3 residues: CASSEGQGWYEQYF. CDR3 DNA sequence: TGTGCCAGCTCGGAGGGACAGGGATGGTACGAGCAGTACTTC. Looking up the rest from reference TRBV18 and TRBJ2-7 gives the full variable domain: NAGVMQNPRHLVRRRGQEARLRCSPMKGHSHVYWYRQLPEEGLKFMVYLQKENIIDESGMPKERFSAEFPKEGPSILRIQQVVRGDSAAYFCASSEGQGWYEQYFGPGTRLTVT.

The chain joins TRBV7-2 to TRBJ1-2; D might be TRBD1 (5 bases). The CDR3 runs 14 residues. From germline, CDR1 is SGHTA and CDR2 FQGNSA. The ends were cut back, 2 bases at V and 7 bases at J, with 14 bases in the middle. CDR3 loop: CASSLRDLGGGYTF. The CDR3 bases are TGTGCCAGCAGCTTAAGGGACCTCGGGGGTGGCTACACCTTC. Full variable domain (outside the CDR3, taken from reference TRBV7-2 and TRBJ1-2): GAGVSQSPSNKVTEKGKDVELRCDPISGHTALYWYRQSLGQGLEFLIYFQGNSAPDKSGLPSDRFSAERTGGSVSTLTIQRTQQEDSAVYLCASSLRDLGGGYTFGSGTRLTVV.

The rearrangement joins TRBV7-6 to TRBJ2-3, with TRBD2 as a possible D gene (6 bases). The CDR3 has 15 residues. The ends were cut back, 5 bases at V and 2 bases at J, with 14 bases in the middle. The germline gives CDR1 SGHVS, CDR2 FNYEAQ. The CDR3 DNA sequence: TGTGCCAGCAGCGGAACCGGGGGTTACACAGATACGCAGTATTTT. Amino acid sequence: CASSGTGGYTDTQYF.

This sequence joins TRBV6-4 and TRBJ1-1; the match to TRBD1 covers 8 bases. In germline, CDR1 is MRHNA, CDR2 SNTAGT. Germline trimming cut 6 bases from V and 5 bases from J; bases unmatched to any gene: 8. CDR3 length: 14 amino acids. The CDR3 is CASRNRTGKTEAFF. Written as DNA, the CDR3 is TGTGCCAGCAGAAACCGGACAGGGAAGACTGAAGCTTTCTTT.

This clone was detected once. CDR3 sequence (DNA): TGTGCCAGCAGCCAAAAGCGGGTAGCCAAAAACATTCAGTACTTC. Translating it yields CASSQKRVAKNIQYF. This sequence joins TRBV4-2 and TRBJ2-4; D perhaps matches TRBD2 (6 bases). Germline-derived CDR1 and CDR2 are LGHNA and YNFKEQ. The length of the CDR3 is 15 residues. Trimming left V 2 bases short and J 0 bases short, with 8 bases between.

This clone was found once. J is TRBJ2-3 and V is TRBV7-3, with 12 bases fitting TRBD2. Germline V lookup: CDR1 SGHTA, CDR2 FQGTGA. The ends lost 5 bases at V and 5 bases at J; junction bases unmatched: 5. The CDR3 consists of 15 residues. DNA for the CDR3: TGTGCCAGCAGCCAACTAGCGGGGGGTAAAGATACGCAGTATTTT. It specifies CASSQLAGGKDTQYF.

Turning to this clone: The junction departs from germline at one end; a sequencing error may be responsible. The chain has TRBV2 and TRBJ2-1; possibly TRBD2 for D (5 bases). The CDR3 loop spans 14 amino acids. Germline V lookup: CDR1 SNHLY, CDR2 FYNNEI. In nucleotides, the CDR3 is TGTGCCAGCACGCGGCTAGCAGAGGTCAATGGGCAGTTCTTC. It specifies CASTRLAEVNGQFF.

The CDR3 spells CASSTRGSGDTDTQYF. DNA for the CDR3: TGTGCCAGTAGTACCAGGGGTAGCGGGGACACAGATACGCAGTATTTT. The J gene is TRBJ2-3, the V gene TRBV19; 8 nucleotides align to TRBD2. From germline, CDR1 is LNHDA and CDR2 SQIVND (reference sequence). The V gene end was trimmed by 4 bases and the J gene end by 2 bases; junction bases not matched to a gene: 8. The CDR3 contains 16 residues.

The V gene is TRBV5-1, the J gene TRBJ2-7; D might be TRBD1 (6 bases). The V end lost 5 bases, the J end lost 1 base, and 16 bases lay between the germline ends. The CDR3 covers 15 residues. Germline CDR1 SGHRS, CDR2 YFSETQ. The CDR3 protein is CASSAVTGGSYEQYF. The DNA of the CDR3 is TGCGCCAGCAGTGCCGTGACAGGAGGATCCTACGAGCAGTACTTC.

CDR3 nucleotide sequence: TGTGCCAGCAGCCAAGGAAGGCAAAGGCTGTTTTTT. This translates into CASSQGRQRLFF. The rearrangement joins TRBV3-1 (or the pseudogene TRBV3-2) to TRBJ1-4; D is unresolved. Germline V gene lookup returns CDR1 LGHDT and CDR2 YNNKEL (reference sequence). This CDR3 has 12 amino acids. Trimming shortened V by 1 base and J by 14 bases, and 11 bases separated the two germline ends.

This clone was detected only a few times. The chain is built from TRBV5-4 and TRBJ2-2, with 10 bases that match TRBD1. CDR1 is SGHNT, CDR2 YYREEE, per germline (reference sequence). Unmatched junction bases numbered 9, after V lost 2 bases and J lost 8 bases. The CDR3 covers 16 residues. The CDR3 sequence is CASSLALRDRGGELFF. CDR3 sequence (DNA): TGTGCCAGCAGCTTAGCTCTCCGGGACAGGGGTGGGGAGCTGTTTTTT. The full variable domain, with the rest looked up from reference TRBV5-4 and TRBJ2-2, is ETGVTQSPTHLIKTRGQQVTLRCSSQSGHNTVSWYQQALGQGPQFIFQYYREEENGRGNFPPRFSGLQFPNYSSELNVNALELDDSALYLCASSLALRDRGGELFFGEGSRLTVL.

The chain has TRBV5-1 and TRBJ1-1; 7 nucleotides line up with TRBD1. Germline loops: CDR1 SGHRS, CDR2 YFSETQ. V was clipped by 0 bases and J by 0 bases; unmatched bases: 5. The CDR3 has 16 residues. The CDR3 nucleotides are TGCGCCAGCAGCTTGGGCAGGGGGATCATGAACACTGAAGCTTTCTTT. Residues: CASSLGRGIMNTEAFF.

The gene calls are TRBV7-6 and TRBJ2-7; 11 nucleotides match TRBD1. This CDR3 region has 15 residues. CDR1 SGHVS and CDR2 FNYEAQ come from the germline V gene. V lost 5 bases, J lost 7 bases, and 10 bases stayed unmatched. CDR3 protein: CASSQSPGQGGEQYF. The CDR3 nucleotides are TGTGCCAGCAGCCAATCCCCGGGACAGGGGGGAGAGCAGTACTTC.

The rearrangement uses TRBV5-1 and TRBJ2-3; 7 nucleotides agree with TRBD1. With 0 bases clipped from V and 0 bases from J, the junction kept 7 bases outside the gene matches. Germline CDR1 SGHRS, CDR2 YFSETQ. The CDR3 spans 17 residues. In nucleotides, the CDR3 is TGCGCCAGCAGCTTGGACAGGGGCGCCCCTAGCACAGATACGCAGTATTTT. Amino acids: CASSLDRGAPSTDTQYF.

The chain is built from TRBV7-2 and TRBJ2-1; a possible D gene is TRBD2 (7 bases). Trimming cost V 5 bases and J 7 bases, with 18 bases left between them. The CDR3 has 15 residues. Germline CDR1 SGHTA, CDR2 FQGNSA. For the CDR3, the DNA is TGTGCCAGCAGCCCTCGGAGGGGGAGGGGGAATGAGCAGTTCTTC. It translates to CASSPRRGRGNEQFF.

CDR3 region: CASSMTGTLGYGYTF. The DNA for the CDR3 is TGTGCCAGTAGTATGACCGGGACACTAGGTTATGGCTACACCTTC. The chain joins TRBV19 to TRBJ1-2; D may be TRBD1 (6 bases). Trimming removed 3 bases at V and 5 bases at J, with 16 bases between. The CDR3 is made up of 15 amino acids. CDR1 is LNHDA and CDR2 is SQIVND in the germline V gene (reference sequence).

The chain carries TRBV12-3 or TRBV12-4 and TRBJ1-1; D ambiguous. V lost 3 bases and J lost 1, with 6 bases in between. This CDR3 is built from 13 residues. The CDR3 reads CASSLAENTEAFF. CDR3 nucleotides: TGTGCCAGCAGTTTGGCTGAGAACACTGAAGCTTTCTTT.

This chain's CDR3 is CASSLQGGQETQYF. The CDR3 nucleotides are TGTGCCAGCAGCTTACAGGGGGGCCAAGAGACCCAGTACTTC. The rearrangement uses TRBV5-4 and TRBJ2-5; 8 bases align to TRBD1. Trimming took 2 bases from V and 1 from J; bases not matched to a gene: 1. Germline V gives CDR1 SGHNT, CDR2 YYREEE (reference sequence). CDR3 size: 14 residues.

J is TRBJ1-1 and V is TRBV6-5; TRBD1 agrees at 11 bases. Trimming at V came to 4 bases and at J to 4 bases, leaving 5 bases not matched to a gene. CDR3 length: 15 residues. From germline, CDR1 is MNHEY and CDR2 SVGAGI. CDR3 coding DNA: TGTGCCAGCAGTTCTCCCGGGACAGGGGGCACTGAAGCTTTCTTT. This translates into CASSSPGTGGTEAFF.

CDR3 amino acids: CASSLWLAASTDTQYF. Written as DNA, the CDR3 is TGTGCCAGCAGCTTGTGGCTAGCGGCTAGCACAGATACGCAGTATTTT. This chain connects TRBV5-4 to TRBJ2-3; TRBD2 aligns across 7 bases. CDR1 SGHNT and CDR2 YYREEE come from the germline V gene (reference sequence). J was trimmed by 0 bases and V by 1 base; bases with no gene match: 5. There are 16 residues in the CDR3. The full variable domain, completed using reference TRBV5-4 and TRBJ2-3, is ETGVTQSPTHLIKTRGQQVTLRCSSQSGHNTVSWYQQALGQGPQFIFQYYREEENGRGNFPPRFSGLQFPNYSSELNVNALELDDSALYLCASSLWLAASTDTQYFGPGTRLTVL.

This chain links TRBV6-6 with TRBJ2-3; D not resolved. The CDR3 spans 15 residues. Between the trimmed V and J ends, which lost 6 bases and 2 bases, there was a span of 15 bases. Germline V gene data show CDR1 as MNHNY and CDR2 as SVGAGI (reference sequence). CDR3 bases: TGTGCCAGCAGGCGCGGAACTAACCCCACAGATACGCAGTATTTT. Residues: CASRRGTNPTDTQYF.

The DNA for the CDR3 is TGTGCCAGCAGCTTAACGCCCGGGAATGAGCAGTTCTTC. This codes for CASSLTPGNEQFF. J is TRBJ2-1 and V is TRBV7-3; D is unclear. The CDR3 totals 13 residues. The germline V and J ends were trimmed by 0 bases and 7 bases, with 7 bases remaining between them. Per germline, CDR1 SGHTA and CDR2 FQGTGA.

The chain carries TRBV7-9 and TRBJ1-1; 7 bases map to TRBD1. Trimming took 5 bases from V and 6 from J; bases not matched to a gene: 9. Germline V gives CDR1 SEHNR, CDR2 FQNEAQ (reference sequence). The CDR3 consists of 14 residues. The CDR3 nucleotides read TGTGCCAGCAGCGTACAGGGGACGTACGCTGAAGCTTTCTTT. This sequence encodes CASSVQGTYAEAFF.

This chain joins TRBV9 and TRBJ1-2, with D perhaps TRBD1 (6 bases). CDR1 and CDR2 from the germline V gene are SGDLS and YYNGEE. The CDR3 length is 15 residues. Trimming removed 5 bases at V and 5 bases at J, with 19 bases between. Here the CDR3 DNA reads TGTGCCAGCAGAGCCTTTCCGGGGGGCGCTTATGGCTACACCTTC. This encodes CASRAFPGGAYGYTF.

V usage is TRBV7-3 and J usage is TRBJ2-5; D remains ambiguous. Trimming took 1 base from V and 4 from J, leaving 7 bases between them. Germline V gives CDR1 SGHTA, CDR2 FQGTGA. The CDR3 spans 13 residues. CDR3: CASSLNSLETQYF. DNA for the CDR3: TGTGCCAGCAGCTTAAATTCCTTAGAGACCCAGTACTTC.

In this sample, this clone turned up a few times. The V gene is TRBV7-2, the J gene TRBJ1-6, with 7 bases fitting TRBD1. The trim removed 1 base at V and 7 bases at J, leaving 1 base unmatched. This CDR3 has 14 residues. Germline V lookup: CDR1 SGHTA, CDR2 FQGNSA. CDR3 region: CASSLEGQNSPLHF. Here the CDR3 DNA reads TGTGCCAGCAGCTTAGAGGGACAGAATTCACCCCTCCACTTT.